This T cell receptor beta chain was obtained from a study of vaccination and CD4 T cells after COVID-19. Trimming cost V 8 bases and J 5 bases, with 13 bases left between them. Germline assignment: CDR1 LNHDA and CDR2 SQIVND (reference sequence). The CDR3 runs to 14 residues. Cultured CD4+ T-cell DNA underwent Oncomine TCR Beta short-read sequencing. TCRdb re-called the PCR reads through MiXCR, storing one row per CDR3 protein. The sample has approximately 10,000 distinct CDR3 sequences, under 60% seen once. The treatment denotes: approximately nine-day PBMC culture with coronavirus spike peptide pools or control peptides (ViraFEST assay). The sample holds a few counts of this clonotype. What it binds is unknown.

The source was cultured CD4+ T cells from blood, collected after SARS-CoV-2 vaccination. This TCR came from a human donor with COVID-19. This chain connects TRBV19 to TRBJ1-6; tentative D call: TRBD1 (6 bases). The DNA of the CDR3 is TGTGCCAGTCAAAGTGGACAGAATAATTCACCCCTCCACTTT. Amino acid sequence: CASQSGQNNSPLHF.